This TCR beta chain was retrieved from a study of blood T cells in healthy people across ages. The CDR3 length is 17 residues. CDR1 is SQVTM, CDR2 ANQGSEA, per germline. V trimming: 3 bases; J trimming: 0 bases; junction bases outside the gene matches: 11. Through a sample-barcoded 5' primer and a J-beta primer mix, a second PCR was run for about 6 to 11 cycles. TCRdb used MiXCR to reprocess the 5' RACE reads, holding one entry per CDR3 protein. The data show under 1 million distinct CDR3 sequences, 44% seen once. This clonotype has more than one count but fewer than ten. J is TRBJ2-5 and V is TRBV29-1, with 9 positions matching TRBD1. The material sequenced was blood. The sequence was collected from a man aged 55 to 69 in good health. The CDR3 sequence: CSVDGKWDRVDQETQYF. The DNA of the CDR3 is TGCAGCGTTGACGGGAAGTGGGACAGGGTGGACCAAGAGACCCAGTACTTC.